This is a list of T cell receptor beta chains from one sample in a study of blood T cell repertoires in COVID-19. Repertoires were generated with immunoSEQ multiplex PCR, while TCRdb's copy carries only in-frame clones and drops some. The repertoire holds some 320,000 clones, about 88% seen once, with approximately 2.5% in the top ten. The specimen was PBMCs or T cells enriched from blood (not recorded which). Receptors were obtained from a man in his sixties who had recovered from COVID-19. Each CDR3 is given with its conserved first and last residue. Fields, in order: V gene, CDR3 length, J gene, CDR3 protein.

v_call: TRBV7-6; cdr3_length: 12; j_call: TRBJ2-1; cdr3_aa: CASSVTGNEQFF
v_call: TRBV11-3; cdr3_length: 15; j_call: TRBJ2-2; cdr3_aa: CASSSGQTNTGELFF
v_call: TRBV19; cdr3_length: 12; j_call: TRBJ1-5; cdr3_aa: CASEAADQPQHF
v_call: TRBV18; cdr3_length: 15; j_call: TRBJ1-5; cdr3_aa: CASSLGTGLNQPQHF
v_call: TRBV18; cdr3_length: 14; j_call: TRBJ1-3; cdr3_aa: CASSPGTGRNTIYF
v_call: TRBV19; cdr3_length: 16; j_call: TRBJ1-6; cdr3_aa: CASSNRDRGLSKPLHF
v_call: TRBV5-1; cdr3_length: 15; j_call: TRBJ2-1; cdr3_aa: CASSLNGGEYNEQFF
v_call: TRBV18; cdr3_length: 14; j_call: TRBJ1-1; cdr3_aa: CASSPKLENTEAFF
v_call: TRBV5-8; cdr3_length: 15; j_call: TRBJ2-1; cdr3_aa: CASSLRLGRIDEQFF
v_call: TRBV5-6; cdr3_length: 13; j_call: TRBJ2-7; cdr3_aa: CASAFAGLGEQYF
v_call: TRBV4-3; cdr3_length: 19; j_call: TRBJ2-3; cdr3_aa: CASSQEWRGRHRSTDTQYF
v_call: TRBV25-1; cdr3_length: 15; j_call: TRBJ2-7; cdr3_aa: CASSDPASGTYEQYF
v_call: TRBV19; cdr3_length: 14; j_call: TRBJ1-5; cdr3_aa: CASGTPTFNQPQHF
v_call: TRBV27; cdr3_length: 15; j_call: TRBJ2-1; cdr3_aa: CASSPGTSGRGEQFF
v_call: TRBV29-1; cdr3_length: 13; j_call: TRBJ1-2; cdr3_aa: CSAQPIGTGDYTF
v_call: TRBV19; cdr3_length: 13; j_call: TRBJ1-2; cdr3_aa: CASSTRDRPGYTF
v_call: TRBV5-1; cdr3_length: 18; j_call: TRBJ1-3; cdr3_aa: CASSSPRGAPHSGNTIYF
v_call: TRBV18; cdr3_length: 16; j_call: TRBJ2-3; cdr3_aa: CASSPRDSGSTDTQYF
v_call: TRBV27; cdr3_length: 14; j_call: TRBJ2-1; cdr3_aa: CASSLWQGGNEQFF
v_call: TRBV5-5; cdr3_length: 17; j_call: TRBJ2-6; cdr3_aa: CASSLGGPSSGANVLTF
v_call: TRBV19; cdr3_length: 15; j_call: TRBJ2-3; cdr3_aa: CASRQPGQGTYTQYF